The clone carrying this T cell receptor (beta chain) has more than one count but fewer than ten. What it recognizes is unknown. The entry originates in a study of shared clonotypes between healthy human individuals. For the study at large: Donor composition was two women and a few men, aged 18 to 49.

The CDR3 extends over 15 amino acids. V was trimmed by 0 bases and J by 1 base, leaving 8 bases between them. The germline gives CDR1 SGDLS, CDR2 YYNGEE. Study-wide findings and caveats: A generally larger estimated richness was seen in naive subsets than in memory subsets.

Generated by immunoSEQ multiplex PCR, the TCRdb table keeps only in-frame clones and is missing some. The data contain around 990,000 clones, 70% to 80% of them singletons. Naive CD45RA+ and memory CD45RA-negative subsets were split from CD4+ cells. V usage is TRBV9 and J usage is TRBJ1-3; D remains ambiguous. This clonotype originated in a man between 18 and 29 years old in good health. Some clones in this sample may be carry-over from other donors' samples. The sequenced sample was memory CD4+ T cells from PBMCs. Subset described: CD45RA-negative fraction. The CDR3 loop reads CASSVERPSGNTIYF. The DNA for the CDR3 is TGTGCCAGCAGCGTAGAGCGTCCTTCTGGAAACACCATATATTTT. The full variable domain, its missing parts supplied by reference TRBV9 and TRBJ1-3, is DSGVTQTPKHLITATGQRVTLRCSPRSGDLSVYWYQQSLDQGLQFLIQYYNGEERAKGNILERFSAQQFPDLHSELNLSSLELGDSALYFCASSVERPSGNTIYFGEGSWLTVV.